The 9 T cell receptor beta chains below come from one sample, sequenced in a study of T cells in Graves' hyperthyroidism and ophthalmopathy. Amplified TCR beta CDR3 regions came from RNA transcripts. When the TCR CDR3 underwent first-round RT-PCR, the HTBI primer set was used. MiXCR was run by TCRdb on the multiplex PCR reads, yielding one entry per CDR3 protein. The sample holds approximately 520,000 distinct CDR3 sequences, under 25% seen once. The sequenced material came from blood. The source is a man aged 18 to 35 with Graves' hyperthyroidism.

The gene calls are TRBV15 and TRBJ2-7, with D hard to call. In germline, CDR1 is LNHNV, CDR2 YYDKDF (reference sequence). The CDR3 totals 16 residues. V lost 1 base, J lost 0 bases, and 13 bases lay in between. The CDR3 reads CATSRAVNISSYEQYF. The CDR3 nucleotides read TGTGCCACCAGCAGAGCCGTAAACATTAGCTCCTACGAGCAGTACTTC.

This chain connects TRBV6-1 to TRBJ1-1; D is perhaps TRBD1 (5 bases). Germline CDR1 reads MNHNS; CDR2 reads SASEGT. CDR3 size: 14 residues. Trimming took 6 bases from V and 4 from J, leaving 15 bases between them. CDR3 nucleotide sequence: TGTGCCAGCAGGGGGGACCGACTTGGCACTGAAGCTTTCTTT. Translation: CASRGDRLGTEAFF.

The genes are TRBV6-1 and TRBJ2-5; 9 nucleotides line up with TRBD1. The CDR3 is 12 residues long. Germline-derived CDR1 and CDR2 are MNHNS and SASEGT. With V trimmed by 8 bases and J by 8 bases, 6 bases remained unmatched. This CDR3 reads CASAGDRVTQYF. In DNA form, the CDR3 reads TGTGCCAGCGCCGGGGACAGGGTAACCCAGTACTTC.

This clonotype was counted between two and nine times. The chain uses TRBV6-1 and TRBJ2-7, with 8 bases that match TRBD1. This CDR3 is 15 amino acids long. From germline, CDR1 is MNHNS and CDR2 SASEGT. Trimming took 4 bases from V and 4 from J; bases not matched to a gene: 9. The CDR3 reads CASSGPGQVHYEQYF. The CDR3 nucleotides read TGTGCCAGCAGTGGCCCGGGACAGGTCCATTACGAGCAGTACTTC.

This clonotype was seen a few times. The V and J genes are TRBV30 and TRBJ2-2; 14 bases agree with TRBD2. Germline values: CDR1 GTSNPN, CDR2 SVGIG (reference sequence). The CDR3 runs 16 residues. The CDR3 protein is CACKGLAGANTGELFF. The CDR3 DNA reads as TGTGCATGCAAGGGACTAGCGGGGGCCAACACCGGGGAGCTGTTTTTT.

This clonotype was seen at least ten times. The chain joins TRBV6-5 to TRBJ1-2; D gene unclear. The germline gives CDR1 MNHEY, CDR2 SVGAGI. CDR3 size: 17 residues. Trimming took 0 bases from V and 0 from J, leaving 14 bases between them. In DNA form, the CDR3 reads TGTGCCAGCAGTTACTCAGTAGGAGCCCTAGCTAACTATGGCTACACCTTC. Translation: CASSYSVGALANYGYTF.

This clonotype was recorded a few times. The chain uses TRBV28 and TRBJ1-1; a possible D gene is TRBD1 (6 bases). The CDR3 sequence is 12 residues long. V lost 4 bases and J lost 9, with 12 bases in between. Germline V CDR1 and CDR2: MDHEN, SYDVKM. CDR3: CASSSLGGKAFF. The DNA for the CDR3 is TGTGCCAGCAGTTCACTAGGGGGTAAAGCTTTCTTT.

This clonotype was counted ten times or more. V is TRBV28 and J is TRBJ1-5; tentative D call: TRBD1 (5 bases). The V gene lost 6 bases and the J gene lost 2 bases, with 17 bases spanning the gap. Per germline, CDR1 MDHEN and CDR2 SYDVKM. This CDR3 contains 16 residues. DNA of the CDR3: TGTGCCAGCAGGGGACCCGGTCCCCGGGGCAATCAGCCCCAGCATTTT. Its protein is CASRGPGPRGNQPQHF.

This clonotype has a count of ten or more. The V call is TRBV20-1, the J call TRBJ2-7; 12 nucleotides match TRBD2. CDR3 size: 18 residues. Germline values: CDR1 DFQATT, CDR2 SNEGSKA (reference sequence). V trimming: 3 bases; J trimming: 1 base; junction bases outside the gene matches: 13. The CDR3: CSASGALNTSGGSYEQYF. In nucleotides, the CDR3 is TGCAGTGCTAGCGGGGCACTGAATACTAGCGGGGGGTCCTACGAGCAGTACTTC.